This TCR beta chain was found in a study of T-cell reconstitution after alpha-beta-depleted transplantation in children (dated by TCRdb to the mid-2010s). About the investigation overall: The study quantitatively tracked T-cell immune reconstitution after TCRalphabeta/CD19-depleted allogeneic hematopoietic cell transplantation in children using TCR repertoire profiling. General findings and caveats noted by the study authors: The apparently early recovery of alphabetaT-cell counts about two months after transplant reportedly depended on only several hundred rapidly expanded clones that came from non-depleted graft cells. The frequencies of hyperexpanded clones fell over the following months, and after one year, T-cell counts and TCRbeta diversity were mostly attributed to newly produced T cells. In some patients, the high TCRbeta diversity seen at day 60 was put down to recipient T cells and intrathymic progenitors that had survived conditioning.

What this sample's treatment or condition label stands for: allogeneic hematopoietic cell transplantation with graft depleted of TCRalphabeta T cells and CD19 B cells. The children who served as transplant recipients had been given grafts of TCRalphabeta/CD19-depleted allogeneic hematopoietic cells. The method was PCR. Sequencing instrument: Illumina HiSeq 2500. TCR library preparation used molecular barcoding, with unique molecular identifiers applied to normalize quantification of the TCRbeta repertoire. TCRdb itself trimmed the public reads at Q25 with fastp, ran MiXCR and retained productive beta chains. Each record represents a unique CDR3 protein, reported with the most common genes and DNA among its rows. The sample yields hundreds of thousands of distinct CDR3 sequences; roughly 17% were counted once. The ten largest clones represent 29% of the sample. The CDR1 and CDR2 encoded by the germline V gene are KGHDR and SFDVKD. Deletion took 8 bases off V and 4 bases off J, with a span of 17 bases between the germline ends. The CDR3 contains 15 residues, cysteine and phenylalanine counted. Of the read, only the CDR3 DNA is kept; its 45 bases are in frame from base 1.

For this clonotype: Its specific antigen is unknown. No base qualities exist here, and no much larger clone lies one base off it.

The source of this sequence is a boy under two years old who had a stem cell transplant for Wiskott-Aldrich syndrome, so the T cells may come from the graft donor. Source: PBMCs, mostly from graft donor cells, taken 360 days after TCRalphabeta/CD19-depleted stem cell transplant. This sequence uses TRBV24-1 and TRBJ2-1, with TRBD2 perhaps the D gene, on 5 matching bases. CDR3 sequence: CATTAPLVPYNEQFF. The DNA sequence is TGTGCCACCACAGCCCCACTAGTACCATACAATGAGCAGTTCTTC.